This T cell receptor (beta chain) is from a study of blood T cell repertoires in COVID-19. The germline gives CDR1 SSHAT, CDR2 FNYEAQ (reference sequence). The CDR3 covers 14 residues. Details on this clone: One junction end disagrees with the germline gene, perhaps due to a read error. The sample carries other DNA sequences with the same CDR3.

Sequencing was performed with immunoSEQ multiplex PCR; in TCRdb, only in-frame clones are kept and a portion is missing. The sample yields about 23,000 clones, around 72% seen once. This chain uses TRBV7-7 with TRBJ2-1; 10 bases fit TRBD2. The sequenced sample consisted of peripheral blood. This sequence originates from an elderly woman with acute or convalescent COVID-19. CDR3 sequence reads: CASSPLGLAFEQFF. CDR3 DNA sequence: TGTGCTAGCAGTCCCCTGGGACTAGCGTTTGAGCAGTTCTTC.